This T cell receptor (beta chain) was recovered during a study of blood T cell repertoires in COVID-19 (dated by TCRdb to 2020 to 2022). With regard to the full study: Samples from collaborators originated in the United States, Italy and Spain and spanned both the acute and convalescent phases of COVID-19. The material from the prospective study consisted of cDNA or gDNA derived from T cells, B-cell-depleted T cells, or PBMCs. Subjects who had been exposed to COVID-19, were actively infected with it, or had recovered from it provided the deeply sampled blood TCRbeta repertoires that made up the dataset. A freely available public database, intended as a resource for researchers studying the immune response to SARS-CoV-2, is where the repertoires were released. The samples were drawn from two sources: the first 160 participants of the ongoing ImmuneRACE study, and 1,254 subjects contributed by 6 global collaborators. The sample metadata nearly always contained a de-identified subject ID, COVID-19 status, age in years and sex. Where available, HLA class I and class II types were obtained from metadata supplied by the sample provider rather than from assay-based typing. The full study reports these points: How much clinical and demographic metadata was included differed by source and by participant, and the metadata was provided uncurated.

Compared with the rest of its sample, this clone is medium-sized (0.01 to 0.1%). It has no known antigen specificity. No base quality values were provided; no much bigger clone lies one nucleotide off. A second Seattle source provided samples from volunteer blood donors who had recovered from COVID-19. The collaborating institutions used their own protocols to collect whole blood in K2EDTA tubes. For TCRbeta analysis, collaborators shipped samples as frozen whole blood, isolated PBMCs, or DNA extracted from either of those sample types. Trimming removed 1 base from V and 12 bases from J, leaving 15 bases between the germline ends. The CDR3 spans 14 residues, from the cysteine through the phenylalanine. The kept DNA is CDR3 alone, 42 bases in frame from the first base. In the germline V gene (reference sequence), CDR1 corresponds to SEHNR and CDR2 to FQNEAQ. The immunoSEQ Assay, a bias-controlled multiplex PCR, was used to amplify TCRbeta CDR3 regions from genomic DNA. As for how the authors treated the data: Nucleated cell counts per sample were estimated from amplification of reference gene primers within the assay. To quantify the absolute abundance of each unique TCRbeta CDR3 rearrangement, sequence reads were collapsed and filtered. For each sample, productive Simpson clonality was calculated as the square root of Simpson's diversity index across productive rearrangements. TCRdb took this table from immuneACCESS and kept in-frame rearrangements with V and J called. Such tables lack part of the clones; where checked against another copy, unresolved V genes explain under half of the gap, and the rest is unexplained. D and trimming come from the DNA, and the V and J calls and clone size come from that table. This sample lists about 170,000 clones; about four fifths were detected once. The ten biggest clones cover around 7.6% of the sample.

Sequencing was carried out using peripheral blood. Rearrangement joined TRBV7-9 to TRBJ1-4; perhaps TRBD1 is the D gene, with 5 bases matching. The source of this sequence is a man aged 40-50 years who had recovered from COVID-19. The CDR3 reads CASSLVAGRDQLFF. The sequence in DNA is TGTGCCAGCAGCTTAGTGGCAGGGCGTGATCAACTGTTTTTT.